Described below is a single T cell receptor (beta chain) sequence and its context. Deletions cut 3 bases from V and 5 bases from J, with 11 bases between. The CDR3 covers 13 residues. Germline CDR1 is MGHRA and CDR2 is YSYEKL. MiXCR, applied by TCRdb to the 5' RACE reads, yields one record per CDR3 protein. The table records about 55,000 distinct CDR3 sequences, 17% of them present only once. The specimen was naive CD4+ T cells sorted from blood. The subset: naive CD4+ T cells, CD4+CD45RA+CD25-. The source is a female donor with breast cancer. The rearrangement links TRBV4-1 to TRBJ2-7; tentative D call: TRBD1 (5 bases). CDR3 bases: TGCGCCAGCAGCCAGCCCGTCAGGGACGAGCAGTACTTC. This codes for CASSQPVRDEQYF.